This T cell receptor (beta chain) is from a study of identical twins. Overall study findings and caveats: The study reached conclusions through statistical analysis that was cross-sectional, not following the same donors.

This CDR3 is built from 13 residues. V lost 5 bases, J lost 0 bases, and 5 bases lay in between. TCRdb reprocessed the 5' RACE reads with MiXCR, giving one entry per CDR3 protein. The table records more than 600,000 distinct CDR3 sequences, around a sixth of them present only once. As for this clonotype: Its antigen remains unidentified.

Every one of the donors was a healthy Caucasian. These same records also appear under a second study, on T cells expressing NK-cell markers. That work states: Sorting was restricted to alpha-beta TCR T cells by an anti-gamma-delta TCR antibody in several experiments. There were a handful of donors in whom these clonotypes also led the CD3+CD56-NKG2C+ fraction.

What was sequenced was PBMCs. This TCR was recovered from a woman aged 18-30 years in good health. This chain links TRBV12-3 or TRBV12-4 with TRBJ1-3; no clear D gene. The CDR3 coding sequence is TGTGCCAGCAGTGTGCGCTCTGGAAACACCATATATTTT. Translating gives CASSVRSGNTIYF.